The entry below gives a single T cell receptor (beta chain) sequence along with its context. Its antigen is currently unknown. This sample was taken from a study of early T cells in non-severe SARS-CoV-2 infection. About the research overall: Sequencing targeted bulk RNA from unsorted whole blood, leaving chains unpaired. Study-level points and caveats: VDJdb-based matching was biased toward anti-spike CD8 responses and missed private and CD4 specificities.

Germline V gene data show CDR1 as MDHEN and CDR2 as SYDVKM. The junction had 7 bases not matched to a gene; V was cut back by 5 bases and J by 4 bases. This CDR3 has 16 residues. Individually, cDNA molecules had unique molecular identifiers attached to them. MiXCR was run by TCRdb on the 5' RACE reads, yielding one entry per CDR3 protein. The sample records some 48,000 distinct CDR3 sequences, about 12% being singletons. This TCR was sampled from an adult who was a healthcare worker with PCR-confirmed SARS-CoV-2 infection or an uninfected control (not recorded which). The V gene is TRBV28, the J gene TRBJ2-1, with 11 bases lining up with TRBD2. The sequenced sample consisted of whole blood. CDR3 coding DNA: TGTGCCAGCAGTGGGACCGGGACTAGCGGATACAATGAGCAGTTCTTC. Protein sequence: CASSGTGTSGYNEQFF. The variable domain in full, completed from reference TRBV28 and TRBJ2-1, reads DVKVTQSSRYLVKRTGEKVFLECVQDMDHENMFWYRQDPGLGLRLIYFSYDVKMKEKGDIPEGYSVSREKKERFSLILESASTNQTSMYLCASSGTGTSGYNEQFFGPGTRLTVL.